These 20 T cell receptor beta chains were all obtained from the same sample, sequenced in a study of T cells after yellow fever vaccination. TCRdb passed the 5' RACE reads through MiXCR, listing each CDR3 protein once. The sample lists 500,000 to 650,000 distinct CDR3 sequences, less than 15% occurring once. This specimen was PBMCs, taken on the day of the yellow fever booster vaccination. These receptors all come from a man under 40 who received the YFV17D yellow fever vaccine.

This clonotype was seen more than once but under ten times. The rearrangement uses TRBV30 and TRBJ2-7; 8 nucleotides agree with TRBD1. V was pared by 5 bases and J by 0 bases, with 6 bases of the junction left unmatched. CDR1 GTSNPN and CDR2 SVGIG come from the germline V gene (reference sequence). The CDR3 is made up of 14 amino acids. CDR3 protein: CAWSTGASSYEQYF. In DNA, the CDR3 is TGTGCCTGGTCGACAGGGGCGAGCTCCTACGAGCAGTACTTC. Combining the CDR3 with reference TRBV30 and TRBJ2-7 gives the whole variable domain SQTIHQWPATLVQPVGSPLSLECTVEGTSNPNLYWYRQAAGRGLQLLFYSVGIGQISSEVPQNLSASRPQDRQFILSSKKLLLSDSGFYLCAWSTGASSYEQYFGPGTRLTVT.

This clonotype was observed a few times. This chain uses TRBV6-2 or TRBV6-3 with TRBJ2-2; 8 nucleotides line up with TRBD2. With 8 bases clipped from V and 0 bases from J, the junction kept 8 bases outside the gene matches. This CDR3 contains 16 residues. Germline V gene lookup returns CDR1 MNHEY and CDR2 SVGEGT. The CDR3 DNA sequence: TGTGCCAGCGTAGGCGGGGGACTAGCGAACACCGGGGAGCTGTTTTTT. Translating it yields CASVGGGLANTGELFF.

This clonotype has just a few counts. This chain connects TRBV28 to TRBJ2-1; D is possibly TRBD2 (6 bases). The CDR3 covers 17 residues. Germline loops: CDR1 MDHEN, CDR2 SYDVKM. Trimming stripped 2 bases from V and 0 bases from J, with 14 bases between. The CDR3, as DNA: TGTGCCAGCAGTTTAGGGGGACCGACTAGCTCCTACAATGAGCAGTTCTTC. Encoded protein: CASSLGGPTSSYNEQFF.

CDR3 nucleotides: TGTGCCAGCAGTCTTTCTCCGGGACAGGGAACCTACGAGCAGTACTTC. It is translated as CASSLSPGQGTYEQYF. The chain couples TRBV12-3 or TRBV12-4 to TRBJ2-7, with 9 bases aligning to TRBD1. The CDR3 length is 16 residues. With V trimmed by 5 bases and J by 2 bases, 10 bases remained unmatched.

V usage is TRBV12-3 or TRBV12-4 and J usage is TRBJ1-1; TRBD1 matches 7 bases. V lost 1 base to trimming and J lost 2 bases; unmatched junction nucleotides: 7. The CDR3 length is 16 residues. CDR3 in DNA: TGTGCCAGCAGTTTAGAGCGAGCAGGGGGTAACACTGAAGCTTTCTTT. Translated, it gives CASSLERAGGNTEAFF.

The V gene is TRBV7-9, the J gene TRBJ2-7, with 8 bases matching TRBD1. Trimming removed 4 bases from V and 2 bases from J; junction bases left unmatched: 4. CDR1 is SEHNR and CDR2 is FQNEAQ in the germline V gene (reference sequence). This CDR3 has 14 residues. The CDR3 DNA reads TGTGCCAGCAGCTCGTTGACAGGGGCCTACGAGCAGTACTTC. Its protein is CASSSLTGAYEQYF.

The V gene is TRBV5-1, the J gene TRBJ2-1; no reliable D call. Per the germline V gene, CDR1 is SGHRS and CDR2 is YFSETQ. The CDR3 has 13 amino acids. Trimming took 3 bases from V and 5 from J, leaving 9 bases between them. The CDR3 spells CASSSFKNNEQFF. As DNA, the CDR3 is TGCGCCAGCAGCTCCTTTAAAAACAATGAGCAGTTCTTC. Full variable domain (rest looked up from reference TRBV5-1 and TRBJ2-1): KAGVTQTPRYLIKTRGQQVTLSCSPISGHRSVSWYQQTPGQGLQFLFEYFSETQRNKGNFPGRFSGRQFSNSRSEMNVSTLELGDSALYLCASSSFKNNEQFFGPGTRLTVL.

This clonotype was seen repeatedly, ten times or more. This sequence joins TRBV7-3 and TRBJ2-2; D not resolved. The CDR3 spans 15 residues. Germline V gene lookup returns CDR1 SGHTA and CDR2 FQGTGA. V lost 5 bases to trimming and J lost 0 bases, with 10 bases between them. The CDR3 here is CASSPRVTNTGELFF. The CDR3 region has the DNA TGTGCCAGCAGCCCCCGGGTGACGAACACCGGGGAGCTGTTTTTT.

The rearrangement joins TRBV15 to TRBJ2-5, with D perhaps matching TRBD2 (5 bases). Germline V gives CDR1 LNHNV, CDR2 YYDKDF (reference sequence). CDR3 size: 13 residues. V gave up 5 bases and J gave up 5 bases, with 12 bases separating them. The CDR3 DNA reads as TGTGCCACCAGCCCGGGGTCTTGGGAGACCCAGTACTTC. Amino acid sequence: CATSPGSWETQYF.

The chain carries TRBV6-5 and TRBJ2-7; maybe TRBD2 (6 bases). Germline V CDR1 and CDR2: MNHEY, SVGAGI. CDR3 length: 14 residues. V lost 2 bases and J lost 1, with 9 bases in between. The CDR3 DNA follows: TGTGCCAGCAGTTACCTAGCGCTATCCTACGAGCAGTACTTC. Translation: CASSYLALSYEQYF.

This rearrangement joins TRBV12-3 or TRBV12-4 to TRBJ1-5; D gene unclear. The CDR3 covers 11 residues. The ends were cut back, 6 bases at V and 9 bases at J, with 9 bases in the middle. This chain's CDR3 is CASRESGPQHF. The CDR3 DNA reads as TGTGCCAGCAGGGAGTCTGGGCCCCAGCATTTT.

This clonotype was counted many times. The rearrangement uses TRBV9 and TRBJ2-2; 8 nucleotides line up with TRBD1. CDR1 is SGDLS, CDR2 YYNGEE, per germline. V was pared by 1 base and J by 4 bases, with 9 bases of the junction left unmatched. This CDR3 has 17 amino acids. CDR3 amino acids: CASSVRFGQGSTGELFF. The CDR3 nucleotides read TGTGCCAGCAGCGTAAGGTTTGGACAGGGCTCCACCGGGGAGCTGTTTTTT.

This chain uses TRBV7-2 with TRBJ1-4, with a tentative D call TRBD1 (6 bases). V lost 5 bases and J 0 bases, leaving 10 bases between the germline ends. The CDR3 spans 15 residues. CDR1 SGHTA and CDR2 FQGNSA come from the germline V gene. CDR3 sequence reads: CASSQTGSTNEKLFF. As DNA, the CDR3 is TGTGCCAGCAGCCAAACAGGGTCAACTAATGAAAAACTGTTTTTT.

The chain joins TRBV20-1 to TRBJ1-1; 9 bases align to TRBD1. CDR3 length: 16 residues. Germline CDR1 DFQATT, CDR2 SNEGSKA (reference sequence). V lost 2 bases and J lost 0; bases outside the gene matches: 7. CDR3 protein: CSARPGQGLMNTEAFF. The CDR3 nucleotides are TGCAGTGCTAGACCGGGACAGGGATTAATGAACACTGAAGCTTTCTTT.

There are a few counts of this clonotype. The V gene is TRBV7-9, the J gene TRBJ1-4; TRBD1 agrees at 7 bases. The CDR3 covers 16 residues. Germline V gene sequence: CDR1 SEHNR, CDR2 FQNEAQ (reference sequence). With V trimmed by 5 bases and J by 4 bases, 10 bases remained unmatched. The CDR3 nucleotides are TGTGCCAGCAGCCTTGGGAGGGACAGATATAATGAAAAACTGTTTTTT. Residues: CASSLGRDRYNEKLFF.

The rearrangement links TRBV30 to TRBJ2-7; D is possibly TRBD1 or TRBD2 (5 bases each). Germline-derived CDR1 and CDR2 are GTSNPN and SVGIG (reference sequence). Trimming cost V 1 base and J 3 bases, with 10 bases left between them. The CDR3 has 13 amino acids. This CDR3 reads CAWSDRGDYEQYF. CDR3 coding DNA: TGTGCCTGGAGTGATCGAGGGGACTACGAGCAGTACTTC.

The CDR3 sequence: CASSLAGQRFQYF. The CDR3 nucleotides read TGTGCCAGCAGCTTAGCGGGACAGCGTTTCCAGTACTTC. J is TRBJ2-7 and V is TRBV11-2; 7 bases agree with TRBD1. Losses at the gene ends were 1 base for V and 10 bases for J; bases not matched to a gene: 7. The CDR3 has 13 residues. Germline CDR1 reads SGHAT; CDR2 reads FQNNGV.

This clonotype was seen only a few times. V is TRBV20-1 and J is TRBJ1-2; D may be TRBD1 (5 bases). This CDR3 region has 12 residues. V was pared by 3 bases and J by 10 bases, with 15 bases between. CDR1 and CDR2 from the germline V gene are DFQATT and SNEGSKA (reference sequence). In DNA form, the CDR3 reads TGCAGTGCTAGTAGGGGACCCGGGGTCTACACCTTC. Protein sequence: CSASRGPGVYTF.

This clonotype was seen a few times. The chain has TRBV20-1 and TRBJ2-2; D remains unclear. Trimming cost V 5 bases and J 4 bases, with 11 bases left between them. The CDR3 is 13 residues long. CDR1 DFQATT and CDR2 SNEGSKA come from the germline V gene (reference sequence). The CDR3 nucleotides read TGCAGTGCTGAGCAGGAATTCACCGGGGAGCTGTTTTTT. This gives the protein CSAEQEFTGELFF.

This clonotype has more than one count but fewer than ten. V is TRBV7-2 and J is TRBJ2-3, with D possibly being TRBD1 or TRBD2 (5 bases each). The CDR3 loop spans 16 amino acids. The V end lost 6 bases, the J end lost 0 bases, and 16 bases lay between the germline ends. Germline V gene data show CDR1 as SGHTA and CDR2 as FQGNSA. CDR3 loop: CASRPAREPSTDTQYF. The CDR3 DNA sequence: TGTGCCAGCAGGCCCGCCAGGGAGCCTAGCACAGATACGCAGTATTTT.